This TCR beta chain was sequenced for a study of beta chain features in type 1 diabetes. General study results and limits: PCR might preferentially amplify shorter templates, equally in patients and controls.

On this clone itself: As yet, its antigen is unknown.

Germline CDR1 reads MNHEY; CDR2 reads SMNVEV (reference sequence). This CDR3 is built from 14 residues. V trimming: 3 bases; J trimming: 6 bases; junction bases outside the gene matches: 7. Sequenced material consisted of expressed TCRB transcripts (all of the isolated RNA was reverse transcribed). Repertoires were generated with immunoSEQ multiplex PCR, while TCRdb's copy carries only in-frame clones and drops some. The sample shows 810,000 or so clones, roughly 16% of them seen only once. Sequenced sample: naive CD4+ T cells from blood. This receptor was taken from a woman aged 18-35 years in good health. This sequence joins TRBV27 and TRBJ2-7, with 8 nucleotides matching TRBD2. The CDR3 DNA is TGTGCCAGCAGTTTTGGAGCGGGAGCGATCGAGCAGTACTTC. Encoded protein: CASSFGAGAIEQYF.